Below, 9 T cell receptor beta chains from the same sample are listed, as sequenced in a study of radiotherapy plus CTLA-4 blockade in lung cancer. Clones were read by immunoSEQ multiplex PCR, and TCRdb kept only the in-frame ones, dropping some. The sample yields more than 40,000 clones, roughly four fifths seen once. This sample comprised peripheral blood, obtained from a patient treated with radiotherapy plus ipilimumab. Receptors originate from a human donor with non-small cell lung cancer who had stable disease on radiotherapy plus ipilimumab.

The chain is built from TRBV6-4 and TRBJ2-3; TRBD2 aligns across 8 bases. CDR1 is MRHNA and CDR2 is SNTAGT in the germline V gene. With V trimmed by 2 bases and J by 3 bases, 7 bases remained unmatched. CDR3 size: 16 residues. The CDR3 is CASSDESGSGTDTQYF. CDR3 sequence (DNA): TGTGCCAGCAGTGACGAGAGCGGGAGTGGGACAGATACGCAGTATTTT.

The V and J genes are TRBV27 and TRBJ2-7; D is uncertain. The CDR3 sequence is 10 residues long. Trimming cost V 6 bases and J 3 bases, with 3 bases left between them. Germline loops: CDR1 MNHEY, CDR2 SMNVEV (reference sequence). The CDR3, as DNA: TGTGCCAGCAGCCTCTACGAGCAGTACTTC. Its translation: CASSLYEQYF.

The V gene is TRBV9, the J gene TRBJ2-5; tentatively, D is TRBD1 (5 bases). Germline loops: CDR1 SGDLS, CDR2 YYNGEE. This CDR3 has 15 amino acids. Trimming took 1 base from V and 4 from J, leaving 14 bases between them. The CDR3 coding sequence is TGTGCCAGCAGCGTAAGGGGAAAGGGCAGAGAGACCCAGTACTTC. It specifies CASSVRGKGRETQYF.

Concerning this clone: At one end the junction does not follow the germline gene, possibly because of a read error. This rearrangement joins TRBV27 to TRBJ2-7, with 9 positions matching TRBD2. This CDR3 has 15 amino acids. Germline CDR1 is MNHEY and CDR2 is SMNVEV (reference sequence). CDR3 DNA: TGTGCCAGCAGTCTCAGACTAGCGGCCTCCCACGAGCAGTACTTC. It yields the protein CASSLRLAASHEQYF.

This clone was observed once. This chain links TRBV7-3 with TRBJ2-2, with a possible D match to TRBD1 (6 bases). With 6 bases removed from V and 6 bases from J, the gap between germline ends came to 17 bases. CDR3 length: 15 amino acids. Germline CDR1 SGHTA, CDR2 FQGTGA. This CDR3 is CASSSLGAGAGELFF. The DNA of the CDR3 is TGTGCCAGCAGTAGCTTAGGGGCAGGGGCCGGGGAGCTGTTTTTT.

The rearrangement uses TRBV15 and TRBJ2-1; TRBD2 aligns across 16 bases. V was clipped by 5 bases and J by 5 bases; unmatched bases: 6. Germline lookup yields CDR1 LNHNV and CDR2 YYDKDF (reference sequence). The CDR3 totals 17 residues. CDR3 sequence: CATSGGLAGGRDNEQFF. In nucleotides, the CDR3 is TGTGCCACCAGCGGGGGACTAGCGGGAGGGAGAGACAATGAGCAGTTCTTC.

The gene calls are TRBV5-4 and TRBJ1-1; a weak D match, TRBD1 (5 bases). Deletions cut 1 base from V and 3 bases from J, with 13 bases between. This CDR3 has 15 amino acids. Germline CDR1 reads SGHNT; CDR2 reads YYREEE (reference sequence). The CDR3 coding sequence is TGTGCCAGCAGCTTGTATGCAGGGTATGACACTGAAGCTTTCTTT. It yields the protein CASSLYAGYDTEAFF.

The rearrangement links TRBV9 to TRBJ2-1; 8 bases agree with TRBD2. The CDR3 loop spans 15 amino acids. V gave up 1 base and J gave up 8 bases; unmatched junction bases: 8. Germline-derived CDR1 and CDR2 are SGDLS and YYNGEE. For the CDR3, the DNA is TGTGCCAGCAGCGTATTCCAGCGGGAGATCGATGAGCAGTTCTTC. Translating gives CASSVFQREIDEQFF.

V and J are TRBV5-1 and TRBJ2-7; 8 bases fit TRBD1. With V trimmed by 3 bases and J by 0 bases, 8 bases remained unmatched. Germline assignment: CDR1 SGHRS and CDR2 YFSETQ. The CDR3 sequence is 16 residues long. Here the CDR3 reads CASSWGTGERSYEQYF. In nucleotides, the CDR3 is TGCGCCAGCAGCTGGGGGACAGGCGAACGCTCCTACGAGCAGTACTTC.